The 31 T cell receptor beta chains below were found in one sample sequenced in a study of blood T cell repertoires in COVID-19 (dated by TCRdb to about 2020). Receptors were amplified or captured by the immunoSEQ multiplex PCR assay. Imported from immuneACCESS, the table was reduced by TCRdb to in-frame sequences with V and J called. These copies leave out some clones; in studies compared against another copy, an unresolved V gene accounts for under half, and the cause of the remainder is not known. The table for this sample lists roughly 60,000 clones; roughly four fifths of them were counted only once. The ten largest clones represent 15% of the sample. Sequences were obtained from peripheral blood. The receptors originated from a man of 80 years or more with acute or convalescent COVID-19.

The chain combines TRBV19 with TRBJ1-5; D unclear. Germline V lookup: CDR1 LNHDA, CDR2 SQIVND (reference sequence). The CDR3 has 14 amino acids. V lost 1 base, J lost 6 bases, and 10 bases lay in between. The CDR3 loop is CASSIGQELQPQHF. CDR3 bases: TGTGCCAGTAGTATAGGGCAGGAACTTCAGCCCCAGCATTTT.

The chain uses TRBV27 and TRBJ1-5; no firm D call. The V and J ends lost 1 base and 9 bases respectively, with 19 bases between them. Germline CDR1 is MNHEY and CDR2 is SMNVEV (reference sequence). The CDR3 has 16 residues. DNA for the CDR3: TGTGCCAGCAGTTTATACCCCCCTAATACCTCGGGGCCCCAGCATTTT. Its translation: CASSLYPPNTSGPQHF.

V gene TRBV2 combines with J gene TRBJ2-7, with TRBD2 as a possible D gene (6 bases). The germline gives CDR1 SNHLY, CDR2 FYNNEI. Between the trimmed V and J ends, which lost 9 bases and 12 bases, there was a span of 18 bases. The CDR3 is 11 amino acids. The CDR3 region is CARDKTSNRYF. CDR3 sequence (DNA): TGTGCCAGAGACAAGACTAGTAATCGGTACTTC.

The chain links TRBV7-6 to TRBJ2-3; 8 bases are a match to TRBD1. Germline V lookup: CDR1 SGHVS, CDR2 FNYEAQ. The CDR3 spans 15 residues. V lost 5 bases, J lost 2 bases, and 6 bases stayed unmatched. CDR3 coding DNA: TGTGCCAGCAGCAAGGGACAGGCCTTCACAGATACGCAGTATTTT. Translation: CASSKGQAFTDTQYF.

This chain links TRBV6-5 with TRBJ1-5; 11 nucleotides agree with TRBD1. CDR1 is MNHEY and CDR2 is SVGAGI in the germline V gene. The CDR3 is 15 amino acids. Germline trimming cut 6 bases from V and 6 bases from J; bases unmatched to any gene: 7. CDR3 residues: CASSPGQGGGQPQHF. DNA for the CDR3: TGTGCCAGCAGCCCGGGACAGGGGGGAGGTCAGCCCCAGCATTTT.

The chain couples TRBV9 to TRBJ2-7, with 9 bases identical to TRBD2. CDR1 SGDLS and CDR2 YYNGEE come from the germline V gene. The CDR3 runs to 15 residues. V shed 0 bases and J 1 base; nucleotides not matched to a gene: 2. CDR3 DNA: TGTGCCAGCAGCGTAGGGCTAGCGGGGTCCTACGAGCAGTACTTC. Residues: CASSVGLAGSYEQYF. The full variable domain, completed using reference TRBV9 and TRBJ2-7, is DSGVTQTPKHLITATGQRVTLRCSPRSGDLSVYWYQQSLDQGLQFLIQYYNGEERAKGNILERFSAQQFPDLHSELNLSSLELGDSALYFCASSVGLAGSYEQYFGPGTRLTVT.

The V gene is TRBV5-1, the J gene TRBJ2-7; 11 bases are a match to TRBD2. V dropped 3 bases and J dropped 2; count of bases not matched to a gene: 13. This CDR3 has 18 residues. The germline CDR1 and CDR2 sequences are SGHRS and YFSETQ. The CDR3 sequence: CASSYWTAGTSGTYEQYF. The CDR3 region has the DNA TGCGCCAGCAGCTACTGGACAGCCGGGACTAGCGGAACCTACGAGCAGTACTTC.

The J gene is TRBJ1-2, the V gene TRBV7-8; D possibly corresponds to TRBD1 (5 bases). Deletions cut 5 bases from V and 0 bases from J, with 16 bases between. Germline CDR1 is SGHVS and CDR2 is FQNEAQ. This CDR3 contains 16 residues. CDR3 sequence (DNA): TGTGCCAGCAGCCATTTAGACACAGGAGCTAACTATGGCTACACCTTC. Its protein product is CASSHLDTGANYGYTF.

The J gene is TRBJ2-1, the V gene TRBV3-1 (or the pseudogene TRBV3-2), with D possibly being TRBD1 (6 bases). V lost 5 bases and J lost 0, with 14 bases in between. Germline V lookup: CDR1 LGHDT, CDR2 YNNKEL (reference sequence). This CDR3 region has 16 residues. CDR3 amino acids: CASSKTGVVSYNEQFF. The CDR3 nucleotides read TGTGCCAGCAGCAAGACAGGCGTCGTCTCCTACAATGAGCAGTTCTTC.

J is TRBJ1-4 and V is TRBV4-1, with D unclear. V was trimmed by 6 bases and J by 2 bases, leaving 10 bases between them. The CDR3 totals 14 residues. Germline V gene sequence: CDR1 MGHRA, CDR2 YSYEKL. The CDR3 DNA reads TGCGCCAGCAGAAACCAGTTTACTAATGAAAAACTGTTTTTT. Translating it yields CASRNQFTNEKLFF.

V and J are TRBV6-5 and TRBJ1-1; TRBD1 matches 8 bases. CDR3 length: 15 residues. Trimming removed 6 bases from V and 1 base from J; junction bases left unmatched: 7. The germline V gene encodes CDR1 MNHEY and CDR2 SVGAGI. The CDR3 coding sequence is TGTGCCAGCAGCTACGGACAGGGTGGGAACACTGAAGCTTTCTTT. It specifies CASSYGQGGNTEAFF.

The rearrangement uses TRBV6-1 and TRBJ1-2; D is possibly TRBD1 (6 bases). The CDR3 is 13 amino acids. V was pared by 3 bases and J by 8 bases, with 13 bases between. Germline values: CDR1 MNHNS, CDR2 SASEGT. The CDR3, as DNA: TGTGCCAGCAGTGAGCGGCAGGGGATGGGCTACACCTTC. Its protein product is CASSERQGMGYTF.

The chain uses TRBV5-1 and TRBJ1-4, with TRBD1 matching 9 bases. Germline lookup yields CDR1 SGHRS and CDR2 YFSETQ. After removal of 4 bases from V and 8 bases from J, the junction contained 6 bases not matched to a gene. The CDR3 is 14 amino acids. CDR3 loop: CASSNPTGGEKLFF. DNA for the CDR3: TGCGCCAGCAGCAACCCGACAGGGGGGGAAAAACTGTTTTTT.

This chain uses TRBV20-1 with TRBJ2-5, with a weak D call TRBD1 (5 bases). The V end lost 3 bases, the J end lost 5 bases, and 19 bases lay between the germline ends. The CDR3 covers 15 residues. Germline CDR1 reads DFQATT; CDR2 reads SNEGSKA (reference sequence). The CDR3 DNA sequence: TGCAGTGCTAGTGGGTCAGGGCATCGGCGCGAGACCCAGTACTTC. The encoded protein is CSASGSGHRRETQYF.

The chain joins TRBV5-6 to TRBJ1-5; TRBD1 matches at 8 bases. The germline CDR1 and CDR2 sequences are SGHDT and YYEEEE. V shed 4 bases and J 5 bases; nucleotides not matched to a gene: 8. This CDR3 is built from 15 residues. CDR3 protein: CASSKTDRDDQPQHF. In DNA, the CDR3 is TGTGCCAGCAGCAAAACGGACAGGGACGATCAGCCCCAGCATTTT. Together with reference TRBV5-6 and TRBJ1-5, the CDR3 gives the full variable domain: DAGVTQSPTHLIKTRGQQVTLRCSPKSGHDTVSWYQQALGQGPQFIFQYYEEEERQRGNFPDRFSGHQFPNYSSELNVNALLLGDSALYLCASSKTDRDDQPQHFGDGTRLSIL.

V usage is TRBV18 and J usage is TRBJ2-1, with 7 bases identical to TRBD2. Germline V gene sequence: CDR1 KGHSH, CDR2 LQKENI. The V and J ends lost 3 bases and 6 bases, in that order; junction bases with no gene match: 8. There are 15 residues in the CDR3. CDR3 loop: CASSPITGGPNEQFF. The CDR3 region has the DNA TGTGCCAGCTCACCTATAACGGGGGGTCCCAATGAGCAGTTCTTC.

The chain recombines TRBV7-6 with TRBJ2-5, with no clear D. CDR3 size: 15 residues. V was pared by 2 bases and J by 1 base, with 11 bases between. Germline V lookup: CDR1 SGHVS, CDR2 FNYEAQ. This CDR3 reads CASSLSPSLQETQYF. CDR3 coding DNA: TGTGCCAGCAGCTTATCCCCAAGCCTCCAAGAGACCCAGTACTTC.

This rearrangement joins TRBV5-1 to TRBJ2-7; the match to TRBD1 covers 9 bases. Germline V lookup: CDR1 SGHRS, CDR2 YFSETQ. Germline trimming cut 3 bases from V and 2 bases from J; bases unmatched to any gene: 3. CDR3 length: 14 residues. The CDR3: CASSSGTGPYEQYF. DNA of the CDR3: TGCGCCAGCAGCTCCGGGACAGGGCCCTACGAGCAGTACTTC.

The CDR3 bases are TGCAGTGCTAGGCACGGAGAGGGCTACACCTTC. It is translated as CSARHGEGYTF. The V gene is TRBV20-1, the J gene TRBJ1-2; D gene uncertain. Germline V gives CDR1 DFQATT, CDR2 SNEGSKA (reference sequence). This CDR3 has 11 residues. The V end lost 3 bases, the J end lost 8 bases, and 10 bases lay between the germline ends.

This clone was counted only a few times. The J gene is TRBJ2-2, the V gene TRBV18; 8 positions match TRBD1. The CDR3 has 15 residues. With V trimmed by 4 bases and J by 1 base, 2 bases remained unmatched. Per germline, CDR1 KGHSH and CDR2 LQKENI. The CDR3 nucleotides read TGTGCCAGCTCACAAGGACAGGGGAACACCGGGGAGCTGTTTTTT. This codes for CASSQGQGNTGELFF.

The chain has TRBV18 and TRBJ1-2, with 11 bases that match TRBD1. This CDR3 has 15 amino acids. V lost 2 bases and J lost 3; bases outside the gene matches: 2. CDR1 and CDR2 (germline): KGHSH, LQKENI. CDR3 sequence reads: CASSPRTGGDYGYTF. DNA of the CDR3: TGTGCCAGCTCACCAAGGACAGGGGGCGACTATGGCTACACCTTC.

The chain combines TRBV5-8 with TRBJ2-3; a possible D gene is TRBD1 (5 bases). V lost 1 base and J 0 bases, leaving 6 bases between the germline ends. Germline V gene sequence: CDR1 SGHTS, CDR2 YDEGEE. The CDR3 runs to 14 residues. CDR3 in DNA: TGTGCCAGCAGCTTGTACAGGAGCACAGATACGCAGTATTTT. Its protein product is CASSLYRSTDTQYF.

This clone was seen only once. The rearrangement links TRBV5-1 to TRBJ2-1; D gene unclear. The germline CDR1 and CDR2 sequences are SGHRS and YFSETQ. The CDR3 spans 14 residues. V lost 3 bases and J 6 bases, leaving 13 bases between the germline ends. CDR3 coding DNA: TGCGCCAGCAGCTCCTTCCCCCACAGCAATGAGCAGTTCTTC. This sequence encodes CASSSFPHSNEQFF.

Details on this clone: Distinct nucleotide sequences in the sample also encode this CDR3. The chain joins TRBV7-9 to TRBJ1-5; D not resolved. There are 15 residues in the CDR3. V lost 0 bases and J 0 bases, leaving 6 bases between the germline ends. CDR1 and CDR2 from the germline V gene are SEHNR and FQNEAQ (reference sequence). CDR3 amino acids: CASSLAAGSNQPQHF. The CDR3 DNA reads TGTGCCAGCAGCTTAGCGGCGGGTAGCAATCAGCCCCAGCATTTT. The variable domain in full, completed from reference TRBV7-9 and TRBJ1-5, reads DTGVSQNPRHKITKRGQNVTFRCDPISEHNRLYWYRQTLGQGPEFLTYFQNEAQLEKSRLLSDRFSAERPKGSFSTLEIQRTEQGDSAMYLCASSLAAGSNQPQHFGDGTRLSIL.

This clone was found once. The chain carries TRBV5-1 and TRBJ1-2; D remains ambiguous. V gave up 0 bases and J gave up 5 bases, with 14 bases separating them. There are 15 residues in the CDR3. Germline V gene data show CDR1 as SGHRS and CDR2 as YFSETQ. The CDR3 loop is CASSLDSASGYGYTF. Here the CDR3 DNA reads TGCGCCAGCAGCTTGGACAGTGCCTCGGGGTATGGCTACACCTTC.

As for this clone: A much larger clone lies one base from this, so it may be a read error. The chain joins TRBV6-1 to TRBJ1-3; 9 nucleotides agree with TRBD1. The CDR3 extends over 14 amino acids. CDR1 MNHNS and CDR2 SASEGT come from the germline V gene. V dropped 6 bases and J dropped 1; count of bases not matched to a gene: 1. The CDR3 DNA reads TGTGCCAGCAGCGGGACAGGGTCTGGAAACACCATATATTTT. This gives the protein CASSGTGSGNTIYF.

J is TRBJ2-7 and V is TRBV6-6; D is perhaps TRBD1 (5 bases). Germline assignment: CDR1 MNHNY and CDR2 SVGAGI (reference sequence). V was cut by 7 bases and J by 2 bases, with 12 bases left in between. The CDR3 runs to 13 residues. For the CDR3, the DNA is TGTGCCAGCACAGAAGACAGACCCTACGAGCAGTACTTC. Its protein product is CASTEDRPYEQYF.

This chain links TRBV4-1 with TRBJ1-3; TRBD1 might be the D (5 bases). Between the trimmed V and J ends, which lost 0 bases and 0 bases, there was a span of 18 bases. This CDR3 is 19 amino acids long. Germline CDR1 is MGHRA and CDR2 is YSYEKL. CDR3 in amino acids: CASSQDNRRPDNSGNTIYF. The DNA of the CDR3 is TGCGCCAGCAGCCAAGATAACAGGCGACCCGACAACTCTGGAAACACCATATATTTT.

The rearrangement links TRBV2 to TRBJ2-2; 7 nucleotides match TRBD2. J gave up 4 bases and V 6 bases, and 5 bases lay outside the gene matches. The length of the CDR3 is 14 residues. CDR1 is SNHLY and CDR2 is FYNNEI in the germline V gene. CDR3 DNA: TGTGCCAGCAGCGGACTAGTGGGCACCGGGGAGCTGTTTTTT. Its protein product is CASSGLVGTGELFF.

The rearrangement joins TRBV9 to TRBJ1-6, with 7 bases aligning to TRBD1. J gave up 7 bases and V 0 bases, and 4 bases lay outside the gene matches. The CDR3 contains 15 residues. Germline CDR1 and CDR2: SGDLS and YYNGEE. This CDR3 reads CASSVAGGVNSPLHF. CDR3 sequence (DNA): TGTGCCAGCAGCGTAGCAGGGGGTGTCAATTCACCCCTCCACTTT.

CDR3 DNA sequence: TGTGCCTGGAGGGGACAGGCCCGAGGGGATACGCAGTATTTT. Translating gives CAWRGQARGDTQYF. This sequence joins TRBV30 and TRBJ2-3; 8 positions agree with TRBD1. CDR1 and CDR2 (germline): GTSNPN, SVGIG (reference sequence). CDR3 size: 14 residues. The junction had 8 bases not matched to a gene; V was cut back by 3 bases and J by 6 bases.